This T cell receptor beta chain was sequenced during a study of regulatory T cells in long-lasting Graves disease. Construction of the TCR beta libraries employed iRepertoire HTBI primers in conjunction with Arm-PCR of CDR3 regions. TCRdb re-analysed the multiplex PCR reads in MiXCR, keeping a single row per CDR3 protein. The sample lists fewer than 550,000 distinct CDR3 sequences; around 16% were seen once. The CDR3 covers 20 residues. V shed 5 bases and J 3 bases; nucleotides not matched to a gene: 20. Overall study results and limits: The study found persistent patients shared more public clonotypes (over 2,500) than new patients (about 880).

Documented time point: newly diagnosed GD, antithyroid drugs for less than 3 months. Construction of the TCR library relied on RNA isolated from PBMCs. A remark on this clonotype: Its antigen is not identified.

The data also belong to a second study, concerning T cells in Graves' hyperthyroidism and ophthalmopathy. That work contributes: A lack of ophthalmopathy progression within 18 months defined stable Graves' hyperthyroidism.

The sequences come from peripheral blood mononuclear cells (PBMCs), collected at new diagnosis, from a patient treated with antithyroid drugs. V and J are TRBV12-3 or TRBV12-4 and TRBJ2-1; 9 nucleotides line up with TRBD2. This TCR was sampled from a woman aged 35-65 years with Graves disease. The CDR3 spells CASSPLSTVPSGAIYNEQFF. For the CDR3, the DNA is TGTGCCAGCAGTCCCCTATCGACAGTTCCTAGCGGGGCCATCTACAATGAGCAGTTCTTC.